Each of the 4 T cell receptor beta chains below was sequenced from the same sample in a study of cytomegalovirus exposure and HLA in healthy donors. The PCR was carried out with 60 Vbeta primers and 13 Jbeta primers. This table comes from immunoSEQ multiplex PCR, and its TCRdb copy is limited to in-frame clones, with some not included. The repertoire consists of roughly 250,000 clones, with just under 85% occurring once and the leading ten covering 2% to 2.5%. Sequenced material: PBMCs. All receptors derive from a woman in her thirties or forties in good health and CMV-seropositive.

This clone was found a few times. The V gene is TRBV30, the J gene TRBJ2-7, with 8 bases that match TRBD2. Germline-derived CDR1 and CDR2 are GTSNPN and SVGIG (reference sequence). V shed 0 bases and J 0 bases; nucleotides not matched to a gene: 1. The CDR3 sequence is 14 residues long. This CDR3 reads CAWSVGGASYEQYF. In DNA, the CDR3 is TGTGCCTGGAGTGTCGGGGGGGCCTCCTACGAGCAGTACTTC.

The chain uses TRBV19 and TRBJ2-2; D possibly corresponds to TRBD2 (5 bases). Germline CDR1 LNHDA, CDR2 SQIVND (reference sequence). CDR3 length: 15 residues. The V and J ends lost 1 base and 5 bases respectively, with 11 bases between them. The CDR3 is CASSIAPRGTGELFF. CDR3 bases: TGTGCCAGTAGTATAGCCCCCCGAGGGACCGGGGAGCTGTTTTTT.

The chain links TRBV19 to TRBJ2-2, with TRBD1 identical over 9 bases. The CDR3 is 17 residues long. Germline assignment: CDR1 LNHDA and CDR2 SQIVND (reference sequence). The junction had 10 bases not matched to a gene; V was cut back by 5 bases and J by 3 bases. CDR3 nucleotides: TGTGCCAGTAGTTCCTACAGGGGGCCCATTGACACCGGGGAGCTGTTTTTT. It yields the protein CASSSYRGPIDTGELFF.

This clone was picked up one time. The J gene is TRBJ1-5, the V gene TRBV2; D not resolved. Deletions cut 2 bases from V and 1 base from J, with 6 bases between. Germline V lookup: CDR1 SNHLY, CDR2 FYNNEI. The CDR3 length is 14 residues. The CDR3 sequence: CASSENTSNQPQHF. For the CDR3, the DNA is TGTGCCAGCAGTGAAAACACCAGCAATCAGCCCCAGCATTTT.